This T cell receptor (beta chain) was identified in a study of blood T cell repertoires in COVID-19. Overall study: Samples came from the United States, Italy and Spain, spanning acute and convalescent COVID-19.

The V and J ends lost 5 bases and 0 bases, in that order; junction bases with no gene match: 6. Per germline, CDR1 PRHDT and CDR2 FYEKMQ (reference sequence). The CDR3 contains 16 residues. Seattle's cohort entered during active infection and was followed longitudinally. Produced via immunoSEQ multiplex PCR; TCRdb's table is partial and in-frame only. The sample holds about 160,000 clones; approximately 81% are singletons and the top ten take roughly 5.4%. Sequences were obtained from peripheral blood. This clonotype originated in a woman in her 50s with COVID-19, enrolled during active disease. J is TRBJ1-3 and V is TRBV13; 8 bases are shared with TRBD1. CDR3: CASSLIQGVSGNTIYF. CDR3 bases: TGTGCCAGCAGCCTCATACAGGGGGTCTCTGGAAACACCATATATTTT.